Reported below is one T cell receptor (beta chain). Original analysis: Estimation of nucleated cell counts was performed using reference gene primer amplification. Here immunoSEQ multiplex PCR was the method, and the copy in TCRdb shows in-frame clones only, minus some. V, J and clone size are those of that table, while D and trimming were read from the DNA. The sample lists roughly 300,000 clones, 75% to 95% seen once, with more than 6% in the top ten. The sample comes from a study of blood T cell repertoires in COVID-19. Overall study: Sites in the United States, Italy and Spain provided acute and convalescent COVID-19 samples.

The CDR3 totals 15 residues. V gave up 5 bases and J gave up 0 bases; unmatched junction bases: 5. CDR1 is MDHEN, CDR2 SYDVKM, per germline. Patients at the Seattle site were enrolled during active infection and followed longitudinally. This clonotype was obtained from a young woman with COVID-19, enrolled during active disease. J is TRBJ2-3 and V is TRBV28, with 7 bases matching TRBD2. The sample taken for sequencing was peripheral blood. CDR3 nucleotide sequence: TGTGCCAGCAGTCTGAATAGCGGGAGCACAGATACGCAGTATTTT. Its protein is CASSLNSGSTDTQYF.